The subject of this entry is one T cell receptor beta chain. V gave up 10 bases and J gave up 7 bases; unmatched junction bases: 5. The CDR3 is 11 residues long. The germline V gene encodes CDR1 SNHLY and CDR2 FYNNEI. Measured with immunoSEQ multiplex PCR; TCRdb has only the in-frame clones, and not every one. The table records roughly 140,000 clones, roughly 80% of them present only once. The data belong to a study of blood T cell repertoires in COVID-19. The overall study: T cells, B-cell-depleted T cells, or PBMCs provided the cDNA or gDNA that served as material.

Which cohort a participant joined came from the clinical history participants gave. Sequenced material: PBMCs or T cells enriched from blood (not recorded which). V usage is TRBV2 and J usage is TRBJ2-5, with 8 bases lining up with TRBD1. This receptor was identified in a woman aged 40 to 50 who had recovered from COVID-19. This CDR3 is CATGQGWTQYF. The CDR3 region has the DNA TGTGCCACCGGACAGGGCTGGACCCAGTACTTC.